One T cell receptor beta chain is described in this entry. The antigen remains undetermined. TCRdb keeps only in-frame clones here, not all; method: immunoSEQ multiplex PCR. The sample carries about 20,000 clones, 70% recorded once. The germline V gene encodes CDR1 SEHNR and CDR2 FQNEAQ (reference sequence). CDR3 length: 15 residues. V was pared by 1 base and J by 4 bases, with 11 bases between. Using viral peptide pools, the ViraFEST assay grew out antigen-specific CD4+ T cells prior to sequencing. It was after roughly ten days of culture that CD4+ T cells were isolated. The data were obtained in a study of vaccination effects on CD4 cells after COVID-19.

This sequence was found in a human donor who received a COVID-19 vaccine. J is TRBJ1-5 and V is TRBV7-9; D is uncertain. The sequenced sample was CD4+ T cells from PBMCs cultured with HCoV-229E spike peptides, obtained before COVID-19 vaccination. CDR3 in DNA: TGTGCCAGCAGCTTAGACGGATCGGGGAATCAGCCCCAGCATTTT. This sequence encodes CASSLDGSGNQPQHF.